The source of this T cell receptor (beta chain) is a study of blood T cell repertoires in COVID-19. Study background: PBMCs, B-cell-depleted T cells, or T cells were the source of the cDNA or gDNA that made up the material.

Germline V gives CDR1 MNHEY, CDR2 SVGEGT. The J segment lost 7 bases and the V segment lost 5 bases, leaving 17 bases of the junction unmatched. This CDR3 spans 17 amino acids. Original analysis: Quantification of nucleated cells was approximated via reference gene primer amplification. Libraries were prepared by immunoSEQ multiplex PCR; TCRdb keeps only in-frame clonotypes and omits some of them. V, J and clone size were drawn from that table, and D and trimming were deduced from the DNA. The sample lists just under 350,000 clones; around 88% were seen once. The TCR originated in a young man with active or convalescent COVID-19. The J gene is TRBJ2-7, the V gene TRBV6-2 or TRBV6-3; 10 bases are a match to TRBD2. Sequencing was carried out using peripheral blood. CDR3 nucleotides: TGTGCCAGCAGTGACTTCGTCGGGAGCGGGGGGGCTCGGGAGCAGTACTTC. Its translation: CASSDFVGSGGAREQYF.